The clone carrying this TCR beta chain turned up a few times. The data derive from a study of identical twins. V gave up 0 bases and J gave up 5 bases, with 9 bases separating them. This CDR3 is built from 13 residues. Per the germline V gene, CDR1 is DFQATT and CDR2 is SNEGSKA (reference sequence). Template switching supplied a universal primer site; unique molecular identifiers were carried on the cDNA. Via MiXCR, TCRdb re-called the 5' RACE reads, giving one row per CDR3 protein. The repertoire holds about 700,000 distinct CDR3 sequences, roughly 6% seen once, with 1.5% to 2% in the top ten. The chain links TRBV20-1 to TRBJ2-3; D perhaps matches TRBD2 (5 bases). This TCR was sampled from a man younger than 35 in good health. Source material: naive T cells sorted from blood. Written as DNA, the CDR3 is TGCAGTGCTAGAGAGTGGGCGGGAGATACGCAGTATTTT. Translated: CSAREWAGDTQYF.